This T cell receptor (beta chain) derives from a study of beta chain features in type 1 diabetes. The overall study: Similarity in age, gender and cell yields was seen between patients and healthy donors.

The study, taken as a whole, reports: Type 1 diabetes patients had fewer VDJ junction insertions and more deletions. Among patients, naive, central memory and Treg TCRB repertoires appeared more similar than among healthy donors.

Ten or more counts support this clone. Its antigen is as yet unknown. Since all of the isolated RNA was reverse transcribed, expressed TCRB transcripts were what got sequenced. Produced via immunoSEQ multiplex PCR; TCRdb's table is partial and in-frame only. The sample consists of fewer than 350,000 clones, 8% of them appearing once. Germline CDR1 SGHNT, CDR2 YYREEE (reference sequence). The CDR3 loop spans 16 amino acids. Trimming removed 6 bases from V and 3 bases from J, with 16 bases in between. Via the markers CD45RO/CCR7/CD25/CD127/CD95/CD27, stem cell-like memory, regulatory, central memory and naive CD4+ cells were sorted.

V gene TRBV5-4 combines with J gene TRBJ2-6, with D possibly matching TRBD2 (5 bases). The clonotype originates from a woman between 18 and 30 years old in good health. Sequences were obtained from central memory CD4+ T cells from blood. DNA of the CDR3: TGTGCCAGCACCGTCCGTCCGAGCGGTGGGGCCAACGTCCTGACTTTC. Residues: CASTVRPSGGANVLTF.